The sequence of this T cell receptor beta chain was determined in a study of blood T cell repertoires in COVID-19. This table comes from immunoSEQ multiplex PCR, and its TCRdb copy is limited to in-frame clones, with some not included. The table lists about 440,000 clones, about 87% of them singletons. The CDR3 has 16 amino acids. CDR1 ENHRY and CDR2 SYGVKD come from the germline V gene. The J segment lost 2 bases and the V segment lost 0 bases, leaving 3 bases of the junction unmatched. Those enrolled in Seattle joined during active infection and were followed longitudinally afterward. The sequence was collected from a woman aged 45-60 years with COVID-19, enrolled during active disease. V usage is TRBV10-3 and J usage is TRBJ2-3; TRBD2 matches 9 bases. The sequencing sample was made of peripheral blood. CDR3 loop: CAISESGLALTDTQYF. CDR3 DNA: TGTGCCATCAGTGAGTCGGGACTAGCCCTCACAGATACGCAGTATTTT.